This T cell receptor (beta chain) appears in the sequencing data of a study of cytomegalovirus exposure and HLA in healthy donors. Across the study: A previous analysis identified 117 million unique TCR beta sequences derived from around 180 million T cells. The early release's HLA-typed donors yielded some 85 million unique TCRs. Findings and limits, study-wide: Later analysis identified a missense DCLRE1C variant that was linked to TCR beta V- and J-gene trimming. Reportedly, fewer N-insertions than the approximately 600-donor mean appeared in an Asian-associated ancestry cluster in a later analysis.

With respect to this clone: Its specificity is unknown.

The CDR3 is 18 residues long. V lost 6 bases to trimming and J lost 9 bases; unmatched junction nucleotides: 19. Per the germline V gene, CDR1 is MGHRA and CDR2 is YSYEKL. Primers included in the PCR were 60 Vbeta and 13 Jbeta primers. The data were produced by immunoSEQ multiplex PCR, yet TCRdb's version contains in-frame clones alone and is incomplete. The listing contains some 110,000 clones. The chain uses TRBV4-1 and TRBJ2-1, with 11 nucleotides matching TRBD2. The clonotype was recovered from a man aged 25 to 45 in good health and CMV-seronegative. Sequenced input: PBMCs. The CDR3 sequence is CASSLRTSGSQGFSEQFF. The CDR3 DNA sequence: TGCGCCAGCAGTCTTCGGACTAGCGGGTCCCAGGGGTTCAGTGAGCAGTTCTTC.